The 29 T cell receptor beta chains listed next were all sequenced from one sample in a study of cytomegalovirus exposure and HLA in healthy donors. TCRdb keeps only in-frame clones here, not all; method: immunoSEQ multiplex PCR. This table holds roughly 200,000 clones, more than 75% found once. Sequenced: PBMCs. All receptors come from a man under 40 in good health and CMV-seropositive.

As DNA, the CDR3 is TGTGCCAGTAGCGGATTATTCCGGGACAGATTTAATTCACCCCTCCACTTT. The encoded protein is CASSGLFRDRFNSPLHF. The chain uses TRBV19 and TRBJ1-6, with 7 bases fitting TRBD1. The germline CDR1 and CDR2 sequences are LNHDA and SQIVND (reference sequence). The CDR3 has 17 amino acids. After removal of 6 bases from V and 6 bases from J, the junction contained 14 bases not matched to a gene.

The chain couples TRBV29-1 to TRBJ2-1; 12 bases line up with TRBD2. Per the germline V gene, CDR1 is SQVTM and CDR2 is ANQGSEA. V gave up 8 bases and J gave up 7 bases; unmatched junction bases: 9. The CDR3 runs to 14 residues. CDR3 DNA sequence: TGCAGCACTAAGACTAGCGGGAGTTTTAATGAGCAGTTCTTC. Translated, it gives CSTKTSGSFNEQFF.

Regarding this clone: No conserved phenylalanine or tryptophan is present at the end of the CDR3, so a read error is the likely explanation. It is unclear where the CDR3 begins or ends on the DNA, so no DNA is shown, and the CDR3 is as TCRdb lists it. The chain joins TRBV6-5 to TRBJ1-2. The CDR3 has 11 residues if both end residues are counted. The V gene's germline CDR1 is MNHEY and CDR2 SVGAGI. CDR3 loop: CASSYRARDES.

The chain links TRBV6-1 to TRBJ1-1; no clear D gene. The CDR3 totals 15 residues. Per germline, CDR1 MNHNS and CDR2 SASEGT. The ends were cut back, 1 base at V and 0 bases at J, with 9 bases in the middle. The CDR3 sequence: CASSEEGSMNTEAFF. The DNA of the CDR3 is TGTGCCAGCAGTGAAGAAGGCAGCATGAACACTGAAGCTTTCTTT.

The chain joins TRBV7-2 to TRBJ1-6, with D possibly matching TRBD1 (5 bases). The CDR3 covers 14 residues. V shed 1 base and J shed 11 bases, with 12 bases lying between them. CDR1 is SGHTA, CDR2 FQGNSA, per germline. In DNA form, the CDR3 reads TGTGCCAGCAGCTTAGGGGGGGAGGGTACACCCCTCCACTTT. Translated, it gives CASSLGGEGTPLHF. Combining the CDR3 with reference TRBV7-2 and TRBJ1-6 gives the whole variable domain GAGVSQSPSNKVTEKGKDVELRCDPISGHTALYWYRQSLGQGLEFLIYFQGNSAPDKSGLPSDRFSAERTGGSVSTLTIQRTQQEDSAVYLCASSLGGEGTPLHFGNGTRLTVT.

V usage is TRBV5-1 and J usage is TRBJ2-3; D might be TRBD1 or TRBD2, each matching 5 bases. The length of the CDR3 is 14 residues. Germline V gene data show CDR1 as SGHRS and CDR2 as YFSETQ. V lost 4 bases and J lost 6, with 15 bases in between. The CDR3 here is CASSLGVTMDTQYF. Written as DNA, the CDR3 is TGCGCCAGCAGCCTGGGGGTCACTATGGATACGCAGTATTTT. The full variable domain, with the rest looked up from reference TRBV5-1 and TRBJ2-3, is KAGVTQTPRYLIKTRGQQVTLSCSPISGHRSVSWYQQTPGQGLQFLFEYFSETQRNKGNFPGRFSGRQFSNSRSEMNVSTLELGDSALYLCASSLGVTMDTQYFGPGTRLTVL.

The chain is built from TRBV11-3 and TRBJ2-7; D is undetermined. The germline V gene has CDR1 SGHNT and CDR2 YENEEA. This CDR3 is built from 14 residues. V was pared by 7 bases and J by 0 bases, with 13 bases between. The CDR3 sequence: CASTLGANSYEQYF. The CDR3 bases are TGTGCCAGCACCCTAGGAGCGAACTCCTACGAGCAGTACTTC. Variable domain in full (rest from reference TRBV11-3 and TRBJ2-7): EAGVVQSPRYKIIEKKQPVAFWCNPISGHNTLYWYLQNLGQGPELLIRYENEEAVDDSQLPKDRFSAERLKGVDSTLKIQPAELGDSAVYLCASTLGANSYEQYFGPGTRLTVT.

This chain joins TRBV5-8 and TRBJ1-6, with D maybe TRBD1 (5 bases). V dropped 4 bases and J dropped 0 bases, with 14 bases sitting between them. The CDR3 loop spans 17 amino acids. Germline CDR1 reads SGHTS; CDR2 reads YDEGEE. The CDR3 reads CASSHRGQSSYNSPLHF. For the CDR3, the DNA is TGTGCCAGCAGCCATAGGGGCCAAAGCTCCTATAATTCACCCCTCCACTTT.

The V call is TRBV6-1, the J call TRBJ2-7, with no clear D. Germline CDR1 is MNHNS and CDR2 is SASEGT. This CDR3 comprises 15 residues. V was cut by 0 bases and J by 3 bases, with 12 bases left in between. CDR3: CASSEAHRSHYEQYF. CDR3 DNA: TGTGCCAGCAGTGAAGCGCATCGGAGTCACTACGAGCAGTACTTC.

The gene calls are TRBV18 and TRBJ2-2; D call uncertain. V shed 1 base and J shed 2 bases, with 5 bases lying between them. The germline V gene has CDR1 KGHSH and CDR2 LQKENI. The CDR3 has 14 amino acids. The CDR3 here is CASSPLSNTGELFF. The CDR3 coding sequence is TGTGCCAGCTCACCACTCAGCAACACCGGGGAGCTGTTTTTT.

The rearrangement uses TRBV6-1 and TRBJ2-7; TRBD2 agrees at 8 bases. The CDR3 sequence is 14 residues long. V gave up 3 bases and J gave up 3 bases; unmatched junction bases: 4. Germline V gives CDR1 MNHNS, CDR2 SASEGT. CDR3 sequence (DNA): TGTGCCAGCAGTGATCCTAGCGGGTTCTACGAGCAGTACTTC. Amino acid sequence: CASSDPSGFYEQYF.

This clone has a handful of counts. The chain recombines TRBV6-1 with TRBJ1-2, with D unclear. This CDR3 is built from 14 residues. Trimming cost V 5 bases and J 8 bases, with 18 bases left between them. The germline gives CDR1 MNHNS, CDR2 SASEGT. This CDR3 is CASSPREGSDGYTF. In DNA, the CDR3 is TGTGCCAGCAGTCCTAGGGAGGGTTCAGACGGCTACACCTTC.

This clone has more than one count but fewer than ten. The V call is TRBV4-1, the J call TRBJ1-2; possibly TRBD1 for D (6 bases). Deletions cut 0 bases from V and 5 bases from J, with 13 bases between. CDR1 is MGHRA and CDR2 is YSYEKL in the germline V gene. This CDR3 contains 15 residues. CDR3 nucleotides: TGCGCCAGCAGCCAAGATACAGGGAGGAGTTATGGCTACACCTTC. Translation: CASSQDTGRSYGYTF.

The rearrangement links TRBV28 to TRBJ1-5, with D uncertain. The germline V and J ends were trimmed by 6 bases and 4 bases, with 10 bases remaining between them. The CDR3 is 13 residues long. The V gene's germline CDR1 is MDHEN and CDR2 SYDVKM. The DNA for the CDR3 is TGTGCCAGCAGCCCGGACCGTAATCAGCCCCAGCATTTT. This gives the protein CASSPDRNQPQHF.

CDR3 in amino acids: CASSLPGGSGYEQYF. CDR3 nucleotide sequence: TGTGCCAGCAGCCTTCCCGGTGGTAGCGGCTACGAGCAGTACTTC. The chain couples TRBV11-1 to TRBJ2-7, with D tentatively TRBD2 (6 bases). The CDR3 spans 15 residues. Between the trimmed V and J ends, which lost 5 bases and 3 bases, there was a span of 17 bases. Per the germline V gene, CDR1 is SGHAT and CDR2 is FQDESV (reference sequence).

The V gene is TRBV13, the J gene TRBJ2-5; tentatively, D is TRBD1 (6 bases). Trimming removed 5 bases from V and 4 bases from J, with 11 bases in between. Germline values: CDR1 PRHDT, CDR2 FYEKMQ (reference sequence). The CDR3 consists of 13 residues. CDR3 region: CASSAGQSETQYF. CDR3 bases: TGTGCCAGCAGCGCCGGACAGTCAGAGACCCAGTACTTC.

In its sample, this clone was seen once. The V call is TRBV5-6, the J call TRBJ2-7, with a possible D match to TRBD2 (6 bases). CDR3 size: 14 residues. V was cut by 6 bases and J by 0 bases, with 13 bases left in between. Germline CDR1 is SGHDT and CDR2 is YYEEEE. CDR3: CASTRGGVSYEQYF. CDR3 nucleotides: TGTGCCAGCACTCGCGGCGGGGTCTCCTACGAGCAGTACTTC.

V is TRBV6-5 and J is TRBJ2-7; D call uncertain. The V and J ends lost 6 bases and 2 bases respectively, with 14 bases between them. This CDR3 region has 14 residues. CDR1 is MNHEY and CDR2 is SVGAGI in the germline V gene. The CDR3 bases are TGTGCCAGCAGACTTCAGGACGGCACCTACGAGCAGTACTTC. This sequence encodes CASRLQDGTYEQYF.

The V call is TRBV11-3, the J call TRBJ1-2; D call uncertain. The V end lost 0 bases, the J end lost 4 bases, and 6 bases lay between the germline ends. The CDR3 sequence is 13 residues long. CDR1 SGHNT and CDR2 YENEEA come from the germline V gene. CDR3 sequence (DNA): TGTGCCAGCAGCTTAGATCGCAGCTATGGCTACACCTTC. Residues: CASSLDRSYGYTF.

The rearrangement links TRBV5-1 to TRBJ1-4; D remains unclear. The CDR3 runs 14 residues. V lost 4 bases and J 7 bases, leaving 14 bases between the germline ends. Germline CDR1 is SGHRS and CDR2 is YFSETQ. The CDR3 nucleotides are TGCGCCAGCAGCCGAGGAGACACGCCTGAAAAACTGTTTTTT. The encoded protein is CASSRGDTPEKLFF.

This rearrangement joins TRBV7-8 to TRBJ1-2; D perhaps matches TRBD1 (5 bases). V lost 5 bases and J 0 bases, leaving 16 bases between the germline ends. The CDR3 loop spans 16 amino acids. Germline-derived CDR1 and CDR2 are SGHVS and FQNEAQ. This chain's CDR3 is CASSLRQTQANYGYTF. CDR3 in DNA: TGTGCCAGCAGCCTTCGACAGACCCAAGCTAACTATGGCTACACCTTC.

V and J are TRBV28 and TRBJ2-7; D may be TRBD2 (5 bases). V lost 5 bases, J lost 0 bases, and 11 bases lay in between. The CDR3 contains 14 residues. Germline V gene lookup returns CDR1 MDHEN and CDR2 SYDVKM. The CDR3 DNA is TGTGCCAGCAGTCCACCCGGGGTCTCCTACGAGCAGTACTTC. Protein: CASSPPGVSYEQYF.

The genes are TRBV11-3 and TRBJ1-1, with 9 bases aligning to TRBD1. The CDR3 contains 15 residues. The V and J ends lost 5 bases and 0 bases, in that order; junction bases with no gene match: 4. Germline V gives CDR1 SGHNT, CDR2 YENEEA. The CDR3 DNA reads as TGTGCCAGCAGCACCCGGGACAGGGTGAACACTGAAGCTTTCTTT. Protein product: CASSTRDRVNTEAFF.

The rearrangement links TRBV5-6 to TRBJ2-5; 9 positions agree with TRBD1. With 4 bases clipped from V and 10 bases from J, the junction kept 14 bases outside the gene matches. The CDR3 totals 15 residues. In germline, CDR1 is SGHDT, CDR2 YYEEEE. The CDR3 DNA is TGTGCCAGCAGCATATGGGACAGGGTTTCGGTTGGCCAGTACTTC. This translates into CASSIWDRVSVGQYF.

The chain joins TRBV19 to TRBJ1-5; TRBD1 matches 7 bases. V dropped 7 bases and J dropped 7; count of bases not matched to a gene: 13. The germline V gene encodes CDR1 LNHDA and CDR2 SQIVND (reference sequence). CDR3 length: 15 residues. The CDR3, as DNA: TGTGCCAGTACCTTCTACAGGGGATCAGGGCAGCCCCAGCATTTT. It yields the protein CASTFYRGSGQPQHF.

This rearrangement joins TRBV7-6 to TRBJ2-7; TRBD2 matches at 10 bases. CDR3 length equals 15 residues. V lost 5 bases and J lost 0; bases outside the gene matches: 4. Per the germline V gene, CDR1 is SGHVS and CDR2 is FNYEAQ. The CDR3 nucleotides are TGTGCCAGCAGCCCTGGGACTAGCGACTCCTACGAGCAGTACTTC. This translates into CASSPGTSDSYEQYF.

The rearrangement uses TRBV4-1 and TRBJ1-2; tentative D call: TRBD1 (6 bases). The CDR3 extends over 15 amino acids. CDR1 MGHRA and CDR2 YSYEKL come from the germline V gene. Trimming cost V 0 bases and J 9 bases, with 17 bases left between them. The CDR3 loop is CASSQDQGQGRSYTF. Written as DNA, the CDR3 is TGCGCCAGCAGCCAAGATCAGGGGCAGGGAAGGAGCTACACCTTC.

A single count supports this clone. V is TRBV6-1 and J is TRBJ2-6; D not resolved. V lost 1 base, J lost 4 bases, and 8 bases lay in between. The CDR3 is 15 residues long. Germline CDR1 reads MNHNS; CDR2 reads SASEGT. The CDR3 region has the DNA TGTGCCAGCAGTGAAGGTCGGGCCGGGGCCAACGTCCTGACTTTC. As protein: CASSEGRAGANVLTF.

CDR3 nucleotide sequence: TGTGCCAGCAGCCGAAGATGGGTGGCGGGGGGTCGAAGCACAGATACGCAGTATTTT. This encodes CASSRRWVAGGRSTDTQYF. The genes are TRBV9 and TRBJ2-3; 8 nucleotides line up with TRBD2. The germline CDR1 and CDR2 sequences are SGDLS and YYNGEE. V was pared by 4 bases and J by 0 bases, with 16 bases of the junction left unmatched. The length of the CDR3 is 19 residues.